This T cell receptor (beta chain) was captured in a study of blood T cell repertoires in COVID-19. Study details: COVID-19 samples from acute and convalescent phases originated in the United States, Italy and Spain.

Everyone who took part was about 18 to 90 years old, and they came from about 25 US areas. As processed by the authors: Amplification from reference gene primers served as the basis for estimated nucleated cell counts. Sequenced by immunoSEQ multiplex PCR; TCRdb stores in-frame clones only, minus some. D and trimming were read from the DNA, whereas the V and J calls and clone size are those reported in that table. The repertoire holds about 250,000 clones, with approximately 86% as singletons. CDR3 length: 15 residues. V shed 5 bases and J 2 bases; nucleotides not matched to a gene: 8. CDR1 is SGHAT, CDR2 FQNNGV, per germline.

This clonotype originated in a woman in her twenties or thirties with acute COVID-19. V is TRBV11-2 and J is TRBJ2-7; 8 bases line up with TRBD1. The sequenced material came from PBMCs or T cells enriched from blood (not recorded which). The CDR3 DNA reads as TGTGCCAGCAGCCCCGAGTGGACAGGGACCTACGAGCAGTACTTC. It is translated as CASSPEWTGTYEQYF.